This section outlines one T cell receptor beta chain sequence together with its context. The antigen is not known. Relative to the germline gene, one junction end is altered; a read error may explain this. The CDR3 is 11 amino acids. In germline, CDR1 is MDHEN, CDR2 SYDVKM. The source of the sample is a study of T cells after yellow fever vaccination. Points from the study as a whole: Most clones from primary vaccination resurfaced after the booster (roughly 96% CD4, around 91% CD8).

TCRdb re-called the 5' RACE reads with MiXCR, one entry per CDR3 protein. The repertoire includes hundreds of thousands of distinct CDR3 sequences, 20% to 25% of them detected once, and about a sixth sits in the top ten. The receptor's source is a man aged 18 to 30 who received the YFV17D yellow fever vaccine. The V gene is TRBV28, the J gene TRBJ2-5; D unresolved. The sample consisted of PBMCs, taken approximately 22 days after the first yellow fever vaccination. The CDR3 reads CASSFGRALNF. The CDR3 coding sequence is TGTGCCAGCAGTTTTGGGCGAGCCTTGAACTTC. Full variable domain (outside the CDR3, taken from reference TRBV28 and TRBJ2-5): DVKVTQSSRYLVKRTGEKVFLECVQDMDHENMFWYRQDPGLGLRLIYFSYDVKMKEKGDIPEGYSVSREKKERFSLILESASTNQTSMYLCASSFGRALNFGPGTRLLVL.